Listed here are 3 T cell receptor beta chains from one sample, sequenced in a study of prognosis after radiotherapy for stage I lung cancer. Researchers used two-round multiplex PCR to amplify TCR beta CDR3 starting from genomic DNA. Initially, in first-round PCR, primers specific to each TRBV and TRBJ gene were used. Via MiXCR, TCRdb re-called the multiplex PCR reads, giving one row per CDR3 protein. Here the sample spans 30,000 to 40,000 distinct CDR3 sequences, less than 45% being singletons. This sample comprised PBMCs, obtained before or after stereotactic body radiation therapy (not recorded which). All receptors come from a donor older than 45 with non-small cell lung cancer.

This chain uses TRBV5-1 with TRBJ2-4; D unresolved. The ends were cut back, 0 bases at V and 0 bases at J, with 7 bases in the middle. The CDR3 consists of 15 residues. Germline V lookup: CDR1 SGHRS, CDR2 YFSETQ. The CDR3 bases are TGCGCCAGCAGCTTGGAAAGTGTAGCCAAAAACATTCAGTACTTC. This sequence encodes CASSLESVAKNIQYF.

This clonotype is medium-sized within its sample. This chain links TRBV6-4 with TRBJ2-1; 11 bases align to TRBD2. The junction had 1 base not matched to a gene; V was cut back by 2 bases and J by 4 bases. Germline CDR1 is MRHNA and CDR2 is SNTAGT. The CDR3 totals 15 residues. The CDR3 DNA reads TGTGCCAGCAGTGACCGACTAGCGGGGTACAATGAGCAGTTCTTC. It specifies CASSDRLAGYNEQFF.

The V and J genes are TRBV6-2 or TRBV6-3 and TRBJ1-4; D not certain. V lost 8 bases and J lost 7, with 11 bases in between. The CDR3 covers 12 residues. In germline, CDR1 is MNHEY, CDR2 SVGEGT. CDR3 amino acids: CASQLGSEKLFF. The DNA of the CDR3 is TGTGCCAGCCAGCTGGGGAGTGAAAAACTGTTTTTT.